These 20 T cell receptor beta chains originate from one sample sequenced in a study of shared clonotypes between healthy human individuals. TCRdb keeps only in-frame clones here, not all; method: immunoSEQ multiplex PCR. The table lists over a million clones, less than 99% of them singletons. Sequencing used naive CD4+ T cells sorted from blood. The subset is: CD45RA+ positively selected. The origin of the receptors is a man under 40 in good health.

The chain employs TRBV7-3 and TRBJ2-2; D is uncertain. V shed 5 bases and J shed 0 bases, with 10 bases lying between them. CDR3 length: 15 residues. The V gene's germline CDR1 is SGHTA and CDR2 FQGTGA. CDR3 sequence: CASSRRGANTGELFF. The CDR3 DNA sequence: TGTGCCAGCAGCCGTCGTGGGGCGAACACCGGGGAGCTGTTTTTT.

This sequence joins TRBV15 and TRBJ2-3; D might be TRBD2 (5 bases). Germline V gene sequence: CDR1 LNHNV, CDR2 YYDKDF (reference sequence). Trimming left V 1 base short and J 1 base short, with 6 bases between. The CDR3 extends over 14 amino acids. The CDR3 reads CATSRASRTDTQYF. CDR3 sequence (DNA): TGTGCCACCAGCAGAGCTAGCCGCACAGATACGCAGTATTTT.

The chain joins TRBV27 to TRBJ2-1; D not resolved. Trimming shortened V by 6 bases and J by 6 bases, and 21 bases separated the two germline ends. The CDR3 consists of 16 residues. Looked up from germline, CDR1 is MNHEY and CDR2 is SMNVEV (reference sequence). CDR3 sequence (DNA): TGTGCCAGCAGCCTTTCACGTCGGACCCCAGGCAATGAGCAGTTCTTC. The encoded protein is CASSLSRRTPGNEQFF.

The chain links TRBV10-1 to TRBJ2-4; a possible D gene is TRBD1 (5 bases). The V gene's germline CDR1 is WNHNN and CDR2 SYGVQD (reference sequence). CDR3 length equals 16 residues. V lost 0 bases and J lost 0, with 9 bases in between. CDR3 nucleotides: TGCGCCAGCAGTGAGTCCAGGGTACCAGCCAAAAACATTCAGTACTTC. Translation: CASSESRVPAKNIQYF.

The genes are TRBV4-1 and TRBJ2-3; 7 bases fit TRBD2. V gave up 1 base and J gave up 5 bases; unmatched junction bases: 15. The CDR3 length is 18 residues. The germline V gene encodes CDR1 MGHRA and CDR2 YSYEKL. In nucleotides, the CDR3 is TGCGCCAGCAGCCAAGTTGTTTTCGGGAGGTCGTCTGTAGATACGCAGTATTTT. Its translation: CASSQVVFGRSSVDTQYF.

A word on this clone: Other DNA sequences in the same sample also yield this CDR3. CDR3 loop: CASSLAGENTGELFF. Written as DNA, the CDR3 is TGCGCCAGCAGCTTGGCGGGAGAGAACACCGGGGAGCTGTTTTTT. This chain links TRBV5-1 with TRBJ2-2; D possibly corresponds to TRBD2 (6 bases). Trimming took 0 bases from V and 1 from J, leaving 7 bases between them. CDR1 is SGHRS and CDR2 is YFSETQ in the germline V gene. The CDR3 has 15 residues.

This clone was seen a single time. The chain employs TRBV11-2 and TRBJ2-7; D might be TRBD1 (6 bases). The CDR3 length is 14 residues. The V gene lost 5 bases and the J gene lost 1 base, with 12 bases spanning the gap. Germline CDR1 is SGHAT and CDR2 is FQNNGV. CDR3 sequence: CASSIDRQSYEQYF. The CDR3 DNA is TGTGCCAGCAGCATTGACAGGCAGTCCTACGAGCAGTACTTC.

V gene TRBV4-1 combines with J gene TRBJ2-1, with 9 bases identical to TRBD1. V trimming: 3 bases; J trimming: 6 bases; junction bases outside the gene matches: 9. The CDR3 is 16 amino acids. Germline lookup yields CDR1 MGHRA and CDR2 YSYEKL. The CDR3 nucleotides read TGCGCCAGCAGCCATCCCGCCCGGGACAGGGTCAATGAGCAGTTCTTC. This gives the protein CASSHPARDRVNEQFF.

The rearrangement uses TRBV7-8 and TRBJ2-7; 10 nucleotides align to TRBD2. The CDR3 runs 13 residues. Germline V gene data show CDR1 as SGHVS and CDR2 as FQNEAQ. J gave up 6 bases and V 7 bases, and 6 bases lay outside the gene matches. The CDR3 is CASIPSGSGEQYF. CDR3 bases: TGTGCCAGCATTCCTAGCGGGAGCGGCGAGCAGTACTTC.

DNA for the CDR3: TGTGCCAGCAGTTCGGTAGCGGGAGGGATTTTAGATGAGCAGTTCTTC. It translates to CASSSVAGGILDEQFF. This chain links TRBV5-4 with TRBJ2-1; 11 bases are a match to TRBD2. Germline V lookup: CDR1 SGHNT, CDR2 YYREEE (reference sequence). With 5 bases clipped from V and 8 bases from J, the junction kept 12 bases outside the gene matches. This CDR3 region has 16 residues.

This clone was seen a single time. J is TRBJ1-5 and V is TRBV5-1; 8 nucleotides agree with TRBD1. Germline CDR1 and CDR2: SGHRS and YFSETQ. Germline trimming cut 4 bases from V and 5 bases from J; bases unmatched to any gene: 8. The CDR3 sequence is 15 residues long. CDR3: CASSRETGADQPQHF. The CDR3 DNA sequence: TGCGCCAGCAGCCGAGAGACAGGGGCCGATCAGCCCCAGCATTTT.

The gene calls are TRBV4-2 and TRBJ2-7, with TRBD2 identical over 9 bases. Germline CDR1 LGHNA, CDR2 YNFKEQ. The CDR3 is 16 amino acids. The V segment lost 2 bases and the J segment 4 bases; nucleotides outside the gene matches: 9. The CDR3 loop reads CASSQTTAGGPYEQYF. CDR3 nucleotides: TGTGCCAGCAGCCAAACTACTGCGGGAGGGCCATACGAGCAGTACTTC.

This chain joins TRBV5-6 and TRBJ2-3; a weak D match, TRBD2 (5 bases). V lost 3 bases, J lost 2 bases, and 7 bases lay in between. Germline V gene lookup returns CDR1 SGHDT and CDR2 YYEEEE. The CDR3 is 13 amino acids. CDR3 DNA sequence: TGTGCCAGCAGCTCGACTACCACAGATACGCAGTATTTT. Amino acids: CASSSTTTDTQYF.

The V and J genes are TRBV25-1 and TRBJ2-1; 9 nucleotides agree with TRBD2. Germline-derived CDR1 and CDR2 are MGHDK and SYGVNS. V gave up 4 bases and J gave up 2 bases; unmatched junction bases: 9. CDR3 size: 17 residues. The CDR3 reads CASSADYSGSPYNEQFF. The CDR3 region has the DNA TGTGCCAGCAGTGCAGACTATAGCGGGAGCCCCTACAATGAGCAGTTCTTC.

The chain carries TRBV28 and TRBJ2-2; D might be TRBD1 (5 bases). Germline loops: CDR1 MDHEN, CDR2 SYDVKM. The CDR3 totals 15 residues. V was cut by 4 bases and J by 1 base, with 10 bases left in between. This chain's CDR3 is CASSSRGLNTGELFF. The CDR3 DNA reads TGTGCCAGCAGTTCAAGGGGTCTGAACACCGGGGAGCTGTTTTTT.

This chain uses TRBV18 with TRBJ1-2; 7 positions agree with TRBD1. The ends lost 4 bases at V and 5 bases at J; junction bases unmatched: 16. The CDR3 consists of 17 residues. Germline V gene data show CDR1 as KGHSH and CDR2 as LQKENI. The CDR3 reads CASSQLSNRGPLYGYTF. CDR3 bases: TGTGCCAGCTCACAGCTATCTAACAGGGGCCCTTTGTATGGCTACACCTTC.

The chain combines TRBV27 with TRBJ2-3, with D hard to call. Trimming removed 6 bases at V and 2 bases at J, with 12 bases between. Per the germline V gene, CDR1 is MNHEY and CDR2 is SMNVEV (reference sequence). The length of the CDR3 is 14 residues. The CDR3 reads CASRRPQSTDTQYF. Written as DNA, the CDR3 is TGTGCCAGCAGACGGCCCCAGTCCACAGATACGCAGTATTTT.

The chain is built from TRBV30 and TRBJ1-5, with TRBD1 identical over 7 bases. Germline V lookup: CDR1 GTSNPN, CDR2 SVGIG (reference sequence). This CDR3 region has 13 residues. The V and J ends lost 4 bases and 11 bases, in that order; junction bases with no gene match: 11. CDR3 DNA: TGTGCCTGGACCCGCGGGAGCCAGGGGGCCCAGCATTTT. It is translated as CAWTRGSQGAQHF.

The V gene is TRBV6-6, the J gene TRBJ1-1, with no clear D. This CDR3 has 13 residues. CDR1 is MNHNY, CDR2 SVGAGI, per germline (reference sequence). V lost 8 bases, J lost 2 bases, and 12 bases lay in between. For the CDR3, the DNA is TGTGCCAGCGGAAAAGCAGGTAACACTGAAGCTTTCTTT. Translated: CASGKAGNTEAFF.

The rearrangement joins TRBV2 to TRBJ2-1, with TRBD2 matching over 8 bases. After removal of 7 bases from V and 9 bases from J, the junction contained 11 bases not matched to a gene. Looked up from germline, CDR1 is SNHLY and CDR2 is FYNNEI. The CDR3 loop spans 14 amino acids. This CDR3 is CASIAGGGKSEQFF. DNA of the CDR3: TGTGCCAGCATTGCGGGAGGTGGGAAGAGTGAGCAGTTCTTC.